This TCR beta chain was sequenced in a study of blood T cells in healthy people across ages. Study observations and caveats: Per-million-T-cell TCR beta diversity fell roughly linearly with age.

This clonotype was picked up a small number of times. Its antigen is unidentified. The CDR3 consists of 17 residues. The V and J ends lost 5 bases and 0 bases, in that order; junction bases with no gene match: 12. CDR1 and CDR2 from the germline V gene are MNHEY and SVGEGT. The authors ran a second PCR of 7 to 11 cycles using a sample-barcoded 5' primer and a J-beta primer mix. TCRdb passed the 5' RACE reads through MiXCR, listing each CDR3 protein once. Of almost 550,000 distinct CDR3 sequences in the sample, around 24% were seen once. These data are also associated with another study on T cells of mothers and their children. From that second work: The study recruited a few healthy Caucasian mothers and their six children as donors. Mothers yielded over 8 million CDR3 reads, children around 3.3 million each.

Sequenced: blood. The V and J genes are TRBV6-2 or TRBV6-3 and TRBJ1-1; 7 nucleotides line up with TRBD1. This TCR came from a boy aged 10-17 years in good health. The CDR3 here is CASSRTHYRGLNTEAFF. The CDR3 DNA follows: TGTGCCAGCAGTCGAACCCATTACAGGGGACTGAACACTGAAGCTTTCTTT.